These 20 T cell receptor beta chains share one sample of origin, sequenced in a study of blood T cell repertoires in COVID-19 (dated by TCRdb to 2019 to 2021). Library preparation used the immunoSEQ multiplex PCR assay. This immuneACCESS table, as held by TCRdb, lists in-frame sequences with V and J called but not all clones. Of the missing ones, under half trace to an unresolved V gene in checked studies; the others have no known cause. Present in this sample are about 670,000 clones, 90% of which were seen just once. The top ten clonotypes cover about 0.24% of the sample. Sequences were obtained from peripheral blood. These receptors all come from a woman in her late teens or twenties with acute or convalescent COVID-19.

The chain couples TRBV30 to TRBJ1-2; 8 bases line up with TRBD1. The length of the CDR3 is 12 residues. In germline, CDR1 is GTSNPN, CDR2 SVGIG (reference sequence). J lost 8 bases, V lost 3 bases, and 5 bases had no gene match. The CDR3 DNA reads TGTGCCTGGAGCCAAGGGGACAGGGGCTACACCTTC. It yields the protein CAWSQGDRGYTF.

The rearrangement links TRBV6-5 to TRBJ1-2, with a possible D match to TRBD1 (5 bases). The CDR3 sequence is 13 residues long. V shed 8 bases and J shed 3 bases, with 13 bases lying between them. The V gene's germline CDR1 is MNHEY and CDR2 SVGAGI. The CDR3 DNA is TGTGCCAGCGGCCCACAGGCGGACTATGGCTACACCTTC. This translates into CASGPQADYGYTF.

The rearrangement uses TRBV10-2 and TRBJ2-3; 15 bases align to TRBD2. The CDR3 is 14 residues long. With V trimmed by 10 bases and J by 8 bases, 7 bases remained unmatched. Germline CDR1 reads WSHSY; CDR2 reads SAAADI. CDR3 protein: CATRTSGGGATQYF. CDR3 nucleotides: TGCGCCACAAGGACTAGCGGGGGGGGAGCTACGCAGTATTTT.

The rearrangement uses TRBV10-1 and TRBJ1-2; 7 nucleotides line up with TRBD1. Per germline, CDR1 WNHNN and CDR2 SYGVQD (reference sequence). This CDR3 spans 17 amino acids. Unmatched junction bases numbered 17, after V lost 8 bases and J lost 2 bases. CDR3 amino acids: CASWEPEGQRVNYGYTF. CDR3 in DNA: TGCGCCAGCTGGGAACCAGAGGGACAGCGGGTAAACTATGGCTACACCTTC.

The V gene is TRBV6-2 or TRBV6-3, the J gene TRBJ1-5, with 7 bases lining up with TRBD1. CDR1 and CDR2 from the germline V gene are MNHEY and SVGEGT. The CDR3 is 16 residues long. J was trimmed by 8 bases and V by 2 bases; bases with no gene match: 12. Written as DNA, the CDR3 is TGTGCCAGCAGTTACAACGGCAGGGGGTATCTCGAGCCCCAGCATTTT. Residues: CASSYNGRGYLEPQHF.

CDR3 sequence reads: CASSYRGLAGELFF. The CDR3 DNA reads as TGTGCCAGCAGCTACAGGGGGCTGGCCGGGGAGCTGTTTTTT. This rearrangement joins TRBV6-6 to TRBJ2-2, with 9 bases aligning to TRBD1. Germline CDR1 reads MNHNY; CDR2 reads SVGAGI (reference sequence). The trim removed 6 bases at V and 6 bases at J, leaving 5 bases unmatched. This CDR3 spans 14 amino acids.

The V gene is TRBV3-1 (or the pseudogene TRBV3-2), the J gene TRBJ2-6; tentative D call: TRBD1 (6 bases). The V gene's germline CDR1 is LGHDT and CDR2 YNNKEL (reference sequence). The V gene lost 4 bases and the J gene lost 0 bases, with 22 bases spanning the gap. The length of the CDR3 is 20 residues. The CDR3 protein is CASSPDPDLTGYSGANVLTF. CDR3 nucleotide sequence: TGTGCCAGCAGCCCCGACCCCGATCTGACAGGATACTCTGGGGCCAACGTCCTGACTTTC.

The rearrangement uses TRBV21-1 and TRBJ1-1; the D segment call TRBD1 is taken from the table without a DNA check. TRBV21-1 is a known pseudogene. The length of the CDR3 is 16 residues. DNA of the CDR3: TGTGCCAGCAGCATGCGCCGGGACAACTCGAACACTGAAGCTTTCTTT. Protein: CASSMRRDNSNTEAFF.

DNA of the CDR3: TGTGCCAGCAGTGCCCCGACAAAAAACTATGGCTACACCTTC. This gives the protein CASSAPTKNYGYTF. V gene TRBV2 combines with J gene TRBJ1-2, with D uncertain. The CDR3 extends over 14 amino acids. V lost 4 bases and J lost 2, with 11 bases in between. Germline V gives CDR1 SNHLY, CDR2 FYNNEI.

V usage is TRBV19 and J usage is TRBJ2-4; TRBD1 matches at 10 bases. Germline V CDR1 and CDR2: LNHDA, SQIVND (reference sequence). V gave up 4 bases and J gave up 8 bases; unmatched junction bases: 5. The CDR3 runs to 14 residues. The CDR3 DNA follows: TGTGCCAGTAGTAGCTGGGACAGGGGAGACATTCAGTACTTC. It translates to CASSSWDRGDIQYF.

The chain recombines TRBV4-1 with TRBJ1-2, with D possibly matching TRBD1 (5 bases). This CDR3 is built from 12 residues. Trimming removed 6 bases from V and 8 bases from J, with 13 bases in between. Germline V gene sequence: CDR1 MGHRA, CDR2 YSYEKL. Here the CDR3 DNA reads TGCGCCAGCAGTCAGGGAAATTTGGGCTACACCTTC. It encodes CASSQGNLGYTF.

J is TRBJ1-3 and V is TRBV20-1; D unresolved. The CDR3 has 12 amino acids. From germline, CDR1 is DFQATT and CDR2 SNEGSKA (reference sequence). Trimming removed 3 bases at V and 8 bases at J, with 11 bases between. CDR3 sequence: CSASAGLDTIYF. CDR3 in DNA: TGCAGTGCTAGTGCGGGGTTGGACACCATATATTTT.

The gene calls are TRBV6-5 and TRBJ1-4; 9 nucleotides match TRBD1. The CDR3 runs 14 residues. From germline, CDR1 is MNHEY and CDR2 SVGAGI. The junction had 1 base not matched to a gene; V was cut back by 6 bases and J by 2 bases. In DNA, the CDR3 is TGTGCCAGCAGAGACAGGGGGACTAATGAAAAACTGTTTTTT. This translates into CASRDRGTNEKLFF.

The chain joins TRBV7-8 to TRBJ2-6, with D possibly matching TRBD1 (5 bases). CDR1 and CDR2 from the germline V gene are SGHVS and FQNEAQ. This CDR3 has 14 residues. Trimming took off 4 bases at V and 4 bases at J, with 8 bases between the two ends. The CDR3 reads CASSSGPGANVLTF. The CDR3 DNA is TGTGCCAGCAGCTCAGGGCCCGGGGCCAACGTCCTGACTTTC.

The V call is TRBV7-4, the J call TRBJ1-2, with D perhaps matching TRBD1 (6 bases). The CDR3 consists of 15 residues. The germline V gene encodes CDR1 SGHVT and CDR2 SQSDAQ. V was clipped by 1 base and J by 5 bases, with 14 bases between them. The CDR3 nucleotides are TGTGCCAGCAGCTTAGTCCAGGGGACACGATATGGCTACACCTTC. As protein: CASSLVQGTRYGYTF.

Only one count was recorded for this clone. CDR3 loop: CASSQGLGSEAFF. The CDR3 nucleotides read TGTGCCAGCAGCCAAGGACTCGGCTCTGAAGCTTTCTTT. This sequence joins TRBV14 and TRBJ1-1; D is unclear. Germline V CDR1 and CDR2: SGHDN, FVKESK. V was clipped by 1 base and J by 6 bases, with 9 bases between them. The CDR3 consists of 13 residues.

This clone has more than one count but fewer than ten. Other DNA sequences of this sample code for an identical CDR3. The chain links TRBV11-2 to TRBJ1-4; no definite D call. CDR1 and CDR2 (germline): SGHAT, FQNNGV. The CDR3 contains 16 residues. Trimming pared 1 base from V and 7 bases from J, leaving 16 bases between. The chain's CDR3 is CASSLGSEGRGEKLFF. The CDR3 DNA follows: TGTGCCAGCAGCTTAGGATCTGAGGGCAGAGGTGAAAAACTGTTTTTT.

The chain uses TRBV2 and TRBJ1-4, with D perhaps TRBD1 (5 bases). Trimming removed 4 bases at V and 0 bases at J, with 9 bases between. The germline CDR1 and CDR2 sequences are SNHLY and FYNNEI. The CDR3 is 15 residues long. The CDR3 DNA reads TGTGCCAGCAGTGCTACAGGAGCAACTAATGAAAAACTGTTTTTT. Translating it yields CASSATGATNEKLFF.

This clone was seen only a few times. The chain recombines TRBV5-1 with TRBJ1-6, with D possibly being TRBD1 (6 bases). CDR3 size: 18 residues. Germline-derived CDR1 and CDR2 are SGHRS and YFSETQ. Trimming shortened V by 4 bases and J by 2 bases, and 19 bases separated the two germline ends. The CDR3 is CASSPRGGLNPYNSPLHF. In DNA, the CDR3 is TGCGCCAGCAGCCCCCGGGGGGGCCTCAACCCCTATAATTCACCCCTCCACTTT.

The table lists this clone with a count of one. This sequence joins TRBV10-2 and TRBJ2-3; 11 bases fit TRBD2. Germline lookup yields CDR1 WSHSY and CDR2 SAAADI. This CDR3 has 15 residues. Trimming cost V 8 bases and J 0 bases; bases outside gene matches: 4. The CDR3 protein is CASASGGSSTDTQYF. CDR3 in DNA: TGCGCCAGCGCTAGCGGGGGGTCGAGCACAGATACGCAGTATTTT.